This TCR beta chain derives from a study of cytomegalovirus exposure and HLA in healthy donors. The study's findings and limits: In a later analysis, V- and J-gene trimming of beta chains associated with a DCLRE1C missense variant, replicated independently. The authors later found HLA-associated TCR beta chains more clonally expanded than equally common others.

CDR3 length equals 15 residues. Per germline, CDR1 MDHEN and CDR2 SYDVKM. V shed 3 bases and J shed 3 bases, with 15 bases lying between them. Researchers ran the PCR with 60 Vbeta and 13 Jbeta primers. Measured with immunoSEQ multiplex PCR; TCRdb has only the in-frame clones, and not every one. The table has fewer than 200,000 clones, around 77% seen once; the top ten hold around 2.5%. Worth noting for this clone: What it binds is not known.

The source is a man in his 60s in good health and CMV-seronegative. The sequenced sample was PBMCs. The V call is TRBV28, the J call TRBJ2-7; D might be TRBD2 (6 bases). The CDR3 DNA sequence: TGTGCCAGCAGTTTTTCCTTGGGACTCTTCTACGAGCAGTACTTC. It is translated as CASSFSLGLFYEQYF. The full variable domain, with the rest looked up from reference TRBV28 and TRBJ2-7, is DVKVTQSSRYLVKRTGEKVFLECVQDMDHENMFWYRQDPGLGLRLIYFSYDVKMKEKGDIPEGYSVSREKKERFSLILESASTNQTSMYLCASSFSLGLFYEQYFGPGTRLTVT.